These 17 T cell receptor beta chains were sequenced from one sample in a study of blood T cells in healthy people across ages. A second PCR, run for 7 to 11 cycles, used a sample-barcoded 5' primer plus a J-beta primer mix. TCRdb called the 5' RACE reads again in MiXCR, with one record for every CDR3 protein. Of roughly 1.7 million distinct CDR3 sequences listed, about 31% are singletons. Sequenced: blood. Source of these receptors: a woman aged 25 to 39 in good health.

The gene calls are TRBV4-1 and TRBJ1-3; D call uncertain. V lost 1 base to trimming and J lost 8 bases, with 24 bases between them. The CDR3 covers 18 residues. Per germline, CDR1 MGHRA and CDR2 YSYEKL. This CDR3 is CASSQGGPEALSADTIYF. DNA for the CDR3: TGCGCCAGCAGCCAAGGAGGGCCCGAGGCCCTATCAGCCGACACCATATATTTT.

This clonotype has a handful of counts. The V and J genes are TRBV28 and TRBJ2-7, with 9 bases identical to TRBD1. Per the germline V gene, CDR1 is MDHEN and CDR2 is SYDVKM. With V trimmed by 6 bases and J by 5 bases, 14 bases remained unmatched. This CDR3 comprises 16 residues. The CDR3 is CASRDLNRGRVDEQYF. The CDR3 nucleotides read TGTGCCAGCAGGGACCTGAACAGGGGGCGCGTCGACGAGCAGTACTTC. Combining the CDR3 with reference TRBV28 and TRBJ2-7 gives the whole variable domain DVKVTQSSRYLVKRTGEKVFLECVQDMDHENMFWYRQDPGLGLRLIYFSYDVKMKEKGDIPEGYSVSREKKERFSLILESASTNQTSMYLCASRDLNRGRVDEQYFGPGTRLTVT.

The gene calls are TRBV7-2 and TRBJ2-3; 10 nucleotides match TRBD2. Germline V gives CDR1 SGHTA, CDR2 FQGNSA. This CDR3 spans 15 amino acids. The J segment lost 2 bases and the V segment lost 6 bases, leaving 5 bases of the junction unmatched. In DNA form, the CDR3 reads TGTGCCAGCAGGGCAGCGGGAGGGTTCACAGATACGCAGTATTTT. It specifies CASRAAGGFTDTQYF.

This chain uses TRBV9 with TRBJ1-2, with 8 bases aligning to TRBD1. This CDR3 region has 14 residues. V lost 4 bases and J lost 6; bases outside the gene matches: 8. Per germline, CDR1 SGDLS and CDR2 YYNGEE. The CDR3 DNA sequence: TGTGCCAGCAGCCTCCAGGGGGCGGGTAATGGCTACACCTTC. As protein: CASSLQGAGNGYTF.

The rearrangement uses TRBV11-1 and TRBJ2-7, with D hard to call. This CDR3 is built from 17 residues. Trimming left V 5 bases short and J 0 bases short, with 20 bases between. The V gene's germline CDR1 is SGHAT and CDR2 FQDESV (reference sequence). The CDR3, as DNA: TGTGCCAGCAGCCCACTGGGCCCGGGTAGGAGCTCCTACGAGCAGTACTTC. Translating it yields CASSPLGPGRSSYEQYF.

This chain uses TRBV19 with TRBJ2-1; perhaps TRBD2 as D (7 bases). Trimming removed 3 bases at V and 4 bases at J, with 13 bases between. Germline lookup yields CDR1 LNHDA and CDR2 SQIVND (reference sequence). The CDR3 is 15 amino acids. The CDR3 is CASSMGGPTYNEQFF. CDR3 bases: TGTGCCAGTAGTATGGGGGGGCCTACTTACAATGAGCAGTTCTTC.

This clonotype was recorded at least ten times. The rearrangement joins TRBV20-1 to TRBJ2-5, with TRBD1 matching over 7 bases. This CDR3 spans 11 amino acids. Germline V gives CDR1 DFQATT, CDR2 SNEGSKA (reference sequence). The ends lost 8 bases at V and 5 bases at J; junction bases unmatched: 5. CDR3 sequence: CSTGQEETQYF. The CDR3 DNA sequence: TGCAGTACTGGACAGGAGGAGACCCAGTACTTC.

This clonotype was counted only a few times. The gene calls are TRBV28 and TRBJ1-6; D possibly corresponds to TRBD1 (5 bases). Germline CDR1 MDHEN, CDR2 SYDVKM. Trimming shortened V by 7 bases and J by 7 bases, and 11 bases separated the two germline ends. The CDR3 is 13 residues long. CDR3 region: CASTSGWNSPLHF. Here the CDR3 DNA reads TGTGCCAGCACCTCAGGGTGGAATTCACCCCTCCACTTT.

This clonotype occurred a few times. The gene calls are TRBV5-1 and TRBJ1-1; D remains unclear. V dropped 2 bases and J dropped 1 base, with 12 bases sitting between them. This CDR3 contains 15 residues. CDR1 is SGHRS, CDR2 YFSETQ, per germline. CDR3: CASSFLGQKNTEAFF. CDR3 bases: TGCGCCAGCAGCTTCCTGGGCCAAAAGAACACTGAAGCTTTCTTT.

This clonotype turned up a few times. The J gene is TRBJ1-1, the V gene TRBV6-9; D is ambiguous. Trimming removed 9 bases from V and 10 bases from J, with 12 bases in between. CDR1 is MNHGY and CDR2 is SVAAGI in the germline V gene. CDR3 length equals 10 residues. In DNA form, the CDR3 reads TGTGCCAGTACGAGGGTGGCAGCTTTCTTT. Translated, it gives CASTRVAAFF.

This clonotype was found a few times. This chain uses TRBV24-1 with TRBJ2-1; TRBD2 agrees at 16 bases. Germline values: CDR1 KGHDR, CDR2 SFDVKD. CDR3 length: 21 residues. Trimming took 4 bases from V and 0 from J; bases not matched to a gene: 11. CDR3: CATSDSGLAGGPRSSYNEQFF. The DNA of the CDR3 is TGTGCCACCAGTGACTCGGGACTAGCGGGAGGGCCGAGGAGCTCCTACAATGAGCAGTTCTTC.

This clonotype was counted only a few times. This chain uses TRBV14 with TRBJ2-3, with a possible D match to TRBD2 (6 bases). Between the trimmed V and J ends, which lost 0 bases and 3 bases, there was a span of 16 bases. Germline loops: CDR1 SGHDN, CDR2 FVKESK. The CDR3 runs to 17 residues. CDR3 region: CASSQDRLPGVTDTQYF. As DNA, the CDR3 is TGTGCCAGCAGCCAAGACCGGCTTCCGGGGGTAACAGATACGCAGTATTTT.

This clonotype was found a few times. The CDR3 spells CASSLAGGATYEQYF. CDR3 DNA sequence: TGTGCCAGCAGCTTAGCCGGGGGAGCGACCTACGAGCAGTACTTC. The V call is TRBV7-3, the J call TRBJ2-7; a weak D match, TRBD2 (6 bases). This CDR3 is 15 amino acids long. Trimming took 2 bases from V and 2 from J, leaving 13 bases between them. Germline assignment: CDR1 SGHTA and CDR2 FQGTGA.

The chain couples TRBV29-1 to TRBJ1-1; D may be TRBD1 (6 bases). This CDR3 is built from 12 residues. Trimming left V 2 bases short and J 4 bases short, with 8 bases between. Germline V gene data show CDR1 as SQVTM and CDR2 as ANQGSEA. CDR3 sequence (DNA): TGCAGCGTTGAAAGGGGGGCCACTGAAGCTTTCTTT. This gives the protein CSVERGATEAFF.

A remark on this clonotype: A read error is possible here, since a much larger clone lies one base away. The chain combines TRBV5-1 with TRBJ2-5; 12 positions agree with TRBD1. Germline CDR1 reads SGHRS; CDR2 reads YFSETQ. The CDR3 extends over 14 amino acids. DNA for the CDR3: TGCGCCAGCAGCTCGGGACAGGGGGCAGAGACCAAGTACTTC. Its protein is CASSSGQGAETKYF.

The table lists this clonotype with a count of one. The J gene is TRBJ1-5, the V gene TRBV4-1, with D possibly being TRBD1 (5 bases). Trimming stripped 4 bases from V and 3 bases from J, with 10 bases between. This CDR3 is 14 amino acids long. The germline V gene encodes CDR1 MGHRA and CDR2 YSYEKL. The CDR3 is CASSRVGDNQPQHF. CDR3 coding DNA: TGCGCCAGCAGCCGGGTAGGGGACAATCAGCCCCAGCATTTT.

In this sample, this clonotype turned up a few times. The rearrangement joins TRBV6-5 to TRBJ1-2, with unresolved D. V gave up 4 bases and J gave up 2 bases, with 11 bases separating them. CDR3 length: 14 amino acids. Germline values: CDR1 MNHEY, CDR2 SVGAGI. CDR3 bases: TGTGCCAGCAGTTCCCCTACAAGGAACTATGGCTACACCTTC. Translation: CASSSPTRNYGYTF.